Below are 13 T cell receptor beta chains sequenced from a single sample in a study of shared clonotypes between healthy human individuals. The assay was immunoSEQ multiplex PCR, and TCRdb's table has in-frame clones only and misses some. This sample carries under 550,000 clones, approximately 95% of them seen once, and the ten largest clones take 0.06%. Sequencing was carried out using naive CD4+ T cells sorted from blood. Subset given: CD45RA+ positively selected. These receptors were obtained from a woman younger than 45 in good health.

The chain is built from TRBV7-9 and TRBJ2-5; 9 nucleotides agree with TRBD1. The DNA end favors TRBJ2-7, so the J call may be wrong. CDR1 and CDR2 (germline): SEHNR, FQNEAQ (reference sequence). The CDR3 loop spans 15 amino acids. The CDR3 coding sequence is TGTGCCAGCAGCCCCGAGGGACAGGGTAGGAACGAGCAGTACTTC. As protein: CASSPEGQGRNEQYF.

V usage is TRBV29-1 and J usage is TRBJ2-3; a possible D gene is TRBD2 (6 bases). The germline CDR1 and CDR2 sequences are SQVTM and ANQGSEA. Trimming took off 2 bases at V and 2 bases at J, with 11 bases between the two ends. CDR3 size: 14 residues. In DNA, the CDR3 is TGCAGCGTTGAAAGCCCGGACTACACAGATACGCAGTATTTT. Residues: CSVESPDYTDTQYF.

A single count supports this clone. J is TRBJ2-7 and V is TRBV11-1, with a tentative D call TRBD1 (9 bases). Germline V gene data show CDR1 as SGHAT and CDR2 as FQDESV (reference sequence). V was cut by 5 bases and J by 3 bases, with 17 bases left in between. The CDR3 has 15 residues. The CDR3 DNA is TGTGCCAGCAGCCATAGCGGGACAGGGATCTACGAGCAGTACTTC. Its protein product is CASSHSGTGIYEQYF. The full variable domain, completed using reference TRBV11-1 and TRBJ2-7, is EAEVAQSPRYKITEKSQAVAFWCDPISGHATLYWYRQILGQGPELLVQFQDESVVDDSQLPKDRFSAERLKGVDSTLKIQPAELGDSAMYLCASSHSGTGIYEQYFGPGTRLTVT.

The CDR3 is CASSLGTVISSGNTIYF. In nucleotides, the CDR3 is TGTGCCAGCAGCTTAGGGACAGTAATTTCCTCTGGAAACACCATATATTTT. The chain uses TRBV7-6 and TRBJ1-3; possibly TRBD1 for D (6 bases). The germline CDR1 and CDR2 sequences are SGHVS and FNYEAQ. CDR3 length: 17 amino acids. The V end was cut by 1 base, the J end by 0 bases, with 13 bases between.

This chain uses TRBV5-1 with TRBJ2-5; 11 nucleotides align to TRBD2. From germline, CDR1 is SGHRS and CDR2 YFSETQ. The CDR3 is made up of 15 amino acids. The trim removed 5 bases at V and 5 bases at J, leaving 8 bases unmatched. The CDR3 coding sequence is TGCGCCAGCAGTTCGGGTCTAGCGGGAGGTGAGACCCAGTACTTC. Residues: CASSSGLAGGETQYF.

The genes are TRBV18 and TRBJ1-4; TRBD1 might be the D (5 bases). V shed 2 bases and J shed 4 bases, with 17 bases lying between them. CDR1 and CDR2 (germline): KGHSH, LQKENI. The CDR3 totals 17 residues. The CDR3 nucleotides are TGTGCCAGCTCACCAGTCCGATTGCAGGGAGGTAATGAAAAACTGTTTTTT. This encodes CASSPVRLQGGNEKLFF.

V gene TRBV28 combines with J gene TRBJ2-5; 9 nucleotides line up with TRBD2. The tail of the sequence fits TRBJ2-7 better, so the J call may be wrong. The CDR3 has 14 amino acids. Per germline, CDR1 MDHEN and CDR2 SYDVKM. The DNA for the CDR3 is TGTGCCAGCAGTTTTAGCGGGAGAAGGTACGAGCAGTACTTC. This gives the protein CASSFSGRRYEQYF.

For this clone: At the DNA level, this CDR3 is encoded by other sequences in the same sample as well. This chain connects TRBV11-2 to TRBJ2-7; 9 bases are a match to TRBD1. Germline loops: CDR1 SGHAT, CDR2 FQNNGV. The trim removed 1 base at V and 2 bases at J, leaving 0 bases unmatched. The CDR3 consists of 14 residues. The CDR3 sequence: CASSLGTGAYEQYF. As DNA, the CDR3 is TGTGCCAGCAGCTTAGGGACAGGGGCCTACGAGCAGTACTTC.

The genes are TRBV11-2 and TRBJ2-3; D is unresolved. The CDR3 sequence is 13 residues long. Trimming took 1 base from V and 1 from J, leaving 3 bases between them. Germline CDR1 is SGHAT and CDR2 is FQNNGV. CDR3 bases: TGTGCCAGCAGCTTAGCGGGCACAGATACGCAGTATTTT. This codes for CASSLAGTDTQYF.

The CDR3 region has the DNA TGCGCCAGCAGCCCGGGGACAGGCACAGATACGCAGTATTTT. Residues: CASSPGTGTDTQYF. The chain links TRBV5-1 to TRBJ2-3, with 7 bases that match TRBD1. Germline V gives CDR1 SGHRS, CDR2 YFSETQ. J lost 1 base, V lost 4 bases, and 3 bases had no gene match. CDR3 length: 14 amino acids.

The chain couples TRBV18 to TRBJ2-2; TRBD2 aligns across 10 bases. This CDR3 is 17 amino acids long. The trim removed 3 bases at V and 0 bases at J, leaving 4 bases unmatched. CDR1 is KGHSH and CDR2 is LQKENI in the germline V gene. This CDR3 is CASSPSTSGSNTGELFF. DNA for the CDR3: TGTGCCAGCTCACCGTCGACTAGCGGGTCGAACACCGGGGAGCTGTTTTTT.

This clone was picked up one time. The chain combines TRBV2 with TRBJ2-3; no reliable D call. Trimming removed 5 bases at V and 6 bases at J, with 9 bases between. CDR3 length: 12 residues. The V gene's germline CDR1 is SNHLY and CDR2 FYNNEI. The CDR3 DNA follows: TGTGCCAGCAGTTCAGGTTGGGATACGCAGTATTTT. Its protein is CASSSGWDTQYF.

The gene calls are TRBV5-1 and TRBJ2-7, with D unresolved. V was shortened by 0 bases and J by 7 bases, with 17 bases between the two germline ends. This CDR3 spans 15 amino acids. The germline gives CDR1 SGHRS, CDR2 YFSETQ. The CDR3 DNA follows: TGCGCCAGCAGCTTGGTTGTGGGAACCCTTGAAGAGCAGTACTTC. It is translated as CASSLVVGTLEEQYF.